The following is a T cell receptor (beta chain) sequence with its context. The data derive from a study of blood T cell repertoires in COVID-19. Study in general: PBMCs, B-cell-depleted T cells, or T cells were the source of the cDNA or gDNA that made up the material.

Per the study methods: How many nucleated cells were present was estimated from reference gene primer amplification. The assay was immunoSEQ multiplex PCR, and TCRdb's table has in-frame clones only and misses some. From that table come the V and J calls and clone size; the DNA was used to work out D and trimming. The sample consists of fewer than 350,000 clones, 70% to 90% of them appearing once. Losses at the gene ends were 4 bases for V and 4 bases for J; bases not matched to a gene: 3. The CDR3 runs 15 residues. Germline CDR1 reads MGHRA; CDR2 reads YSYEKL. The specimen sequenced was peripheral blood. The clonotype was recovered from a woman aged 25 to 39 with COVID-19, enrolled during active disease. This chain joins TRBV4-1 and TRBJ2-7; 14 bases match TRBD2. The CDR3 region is CASSPGTSGGYEQYF. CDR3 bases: TGCGCCAGCAGCCCCGGGACTAGCGGGGGTTACGAGCAGTACTTC.